Detailed here is one TCR beta chain. Its antigen is as yet unknown. Sequencing of TCR beta was carried out in blood CD8+ and CD4+ T cells. TEMRA cells were FACS-enriched, with CD8+ and CD4+ T cells isolated negatively. With random hexamers, reverse transcription was performed on roughly 0.45 to 1 ug of RNA. Coverage of TCR beta CDR3 amplification by immunoSEQ multiplex PCR extended to 54 Vbeta and 13 Jbeta. Using its own MiXCR run on the immunoSEQ multiplex PCR reads, TCRdb lists one record per CDR3 protein. The sample yields approximately 280,000 distinct CDR3 sequences, more than 75% seen once. These data originate in a study of CD8 T cells in Susac syndrome. Study-wide points: The study acknowledged a relatively small number of individuals in its TCR sequencing and HLA analysis.

The length of the CDR3 is 14 residues. The ends lost 5 bases at V and 9 bases at J; junction bases unmatched: 4. Germline lookup yields CDR1 MDHEN and CDR2 SYDVKM. The chain combines TRBV28 with TRBJ2-1, with 13 bases identical to TRBD2. Sequenced sample: CD8+ T cells from PBMCs. The clonotype comes from a human donor with multiple sclerosis. Here the CDR3 DNA reads TGTGCCAGCAGTGGACTAGCGGGAGTTTTTGAGCAGTTCTTC. It is translated as CASSGLAGVFEQFF.